This T cell receptor (beta chain) was sequenced for a study of PD-L1 blockade in urothelial cancer. On the study more broadly: The patients had undergone anywhere from 0 to 3 prior chemotherapy regimens.

The germline V gene encodes CDR1 GTSNPN and CDR2 SVGIG (reference sequence). V gave up 4 bases and J gave up 2 bases, with 15 bases separating them. CDR3 length equals 15 residues. This clone was seen more than once but under ten times. Patients in the study were battling locally advanced or metastatic urothelial carcinoma. Sequencing was performed with immunoSEQ multiplex PCR; in TCRdb, only in-frame clones are kept and a portion is missing. The sample has 27,000 or so clones, around nine tenths seen once. The rearrangement links TRBV30 to TRBJ1-5, with TRBD1 as a possible D gene (5 bases). The receptor's source is a man aged 45-65 years with urothelial cancer. The material was PBMCs, obtained around atezolizumab (anti-PD-L1) treatment. CDR3: CAWTVGGLGNQPQHF. CDR3 sequence (DNA): TGTGCCTGGACTGTCGGGGGGTTGGGCAATCAGCCCCAGCATTTT.